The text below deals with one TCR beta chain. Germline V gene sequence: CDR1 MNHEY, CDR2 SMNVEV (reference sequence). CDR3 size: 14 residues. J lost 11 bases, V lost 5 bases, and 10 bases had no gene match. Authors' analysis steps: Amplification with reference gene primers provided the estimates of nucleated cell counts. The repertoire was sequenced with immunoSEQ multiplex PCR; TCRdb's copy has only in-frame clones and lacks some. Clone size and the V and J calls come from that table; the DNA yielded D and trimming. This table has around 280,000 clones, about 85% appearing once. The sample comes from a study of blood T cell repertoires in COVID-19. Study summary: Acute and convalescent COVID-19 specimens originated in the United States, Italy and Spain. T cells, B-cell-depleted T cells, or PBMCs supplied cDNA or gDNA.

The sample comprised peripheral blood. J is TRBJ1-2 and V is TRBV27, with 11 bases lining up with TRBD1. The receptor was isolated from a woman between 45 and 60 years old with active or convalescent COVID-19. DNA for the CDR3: TGTGCCAGCAGTGCGGGACAGGGGGTAGGGGGTTACACCTTC. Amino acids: CASSAGQGVGGYTF.